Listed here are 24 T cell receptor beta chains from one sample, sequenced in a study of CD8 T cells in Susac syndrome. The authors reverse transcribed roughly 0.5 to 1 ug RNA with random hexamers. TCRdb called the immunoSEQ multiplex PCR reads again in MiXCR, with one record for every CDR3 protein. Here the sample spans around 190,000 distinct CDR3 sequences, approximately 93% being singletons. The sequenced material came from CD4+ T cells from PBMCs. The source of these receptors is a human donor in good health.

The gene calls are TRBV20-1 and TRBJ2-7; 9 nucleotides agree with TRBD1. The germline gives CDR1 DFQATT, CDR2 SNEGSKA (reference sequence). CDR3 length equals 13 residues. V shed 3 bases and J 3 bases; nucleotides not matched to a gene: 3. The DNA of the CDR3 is TGCAGTGCTAGTATGGACAGGGGCTACGAGCAGTACTTC. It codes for CSASMDRGYEQYF.

The CDR3 region is CASSRQEYEQYF. The CDR3 region has the DNA TGTGCCAGCAGTCGTCAGGAGTACGAGCAGTACTTC. The chain recombines TRBV3-1 with TRBJ2-7; D remains unclear. Trimming pared 6 bases from V and 4 bases from J, leaving 10 bases between. The CDR3 runs to 12 residues. Looked up from germline, CDR1 is LGHDT and CDR2 is YNNKEL (reference sequence).

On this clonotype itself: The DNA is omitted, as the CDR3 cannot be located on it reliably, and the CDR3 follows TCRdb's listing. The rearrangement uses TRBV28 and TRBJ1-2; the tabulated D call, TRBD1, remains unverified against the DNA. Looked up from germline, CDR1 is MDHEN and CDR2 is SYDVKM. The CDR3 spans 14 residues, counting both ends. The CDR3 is CASSFGAGNYGYTF.

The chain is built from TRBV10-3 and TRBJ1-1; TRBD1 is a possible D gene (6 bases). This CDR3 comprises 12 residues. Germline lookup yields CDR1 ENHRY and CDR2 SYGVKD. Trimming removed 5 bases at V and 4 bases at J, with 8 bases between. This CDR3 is CAISRDTTEAFF. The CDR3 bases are TGTGCCATCAGTCGGGACACCACTGAAGCTTTCTTT.

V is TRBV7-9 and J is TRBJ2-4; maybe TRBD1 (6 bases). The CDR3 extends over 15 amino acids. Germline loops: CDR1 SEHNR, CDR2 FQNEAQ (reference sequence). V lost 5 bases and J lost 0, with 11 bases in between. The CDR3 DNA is TGTGCCAGCAGCCCGGACAGACTAGCCAAAAACATTCAGTACTTC. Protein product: CASSPDRLAKNIQYF.

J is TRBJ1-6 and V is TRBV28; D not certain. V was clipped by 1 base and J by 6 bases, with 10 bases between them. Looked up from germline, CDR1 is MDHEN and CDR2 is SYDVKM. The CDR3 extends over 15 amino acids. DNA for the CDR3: TGTGCCAGCAGTTTATTGGCGAGGACTAATTCACCCCTCCACTTT. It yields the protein CASSLLARTNSPLHF. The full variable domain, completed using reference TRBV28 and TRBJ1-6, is DVKVTQSSRYLVKRTGEKVFLECVQDMDHENMFWYRQDPGLGLRLIYFSYDVKMKEKGDIPEGYSVSREKKERFSLILESASTNQTSMYLCASSLLARTNSPLHFGNGTRLTVT.

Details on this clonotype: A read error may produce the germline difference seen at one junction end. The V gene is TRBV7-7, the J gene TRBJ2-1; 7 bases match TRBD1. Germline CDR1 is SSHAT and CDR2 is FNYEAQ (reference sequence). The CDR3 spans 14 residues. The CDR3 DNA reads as TGTGCTAGCAGCTTAAAGGAGTCCGGGACAGCCCTGTTCTTC. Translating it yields CASSLKESGTALFF.

CDR3 sequence: CASSQPQYGGGSSSYNSPLHF. As DNA, the CDR3 is TGCGCCAGCAGTCAACCGCAATACGGGGGCGGCAGCAGCTCCTATAATTCACCCCTCCACTTT. The V call is TRBV23-1, the J call TRBJ1-6; D is perhaps TRBD1 (6 bases). TRBV23-1 falls under the ORF class, with uncertain function. Trimming took off 2 bases at V and 0 bases at J, with 23 bases between the two ends. CDR3 length equals 21 residues.

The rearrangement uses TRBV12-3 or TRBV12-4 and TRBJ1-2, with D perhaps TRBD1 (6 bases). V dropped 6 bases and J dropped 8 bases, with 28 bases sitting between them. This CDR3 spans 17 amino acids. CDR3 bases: TGTGCCAGCAGCCAAGGGCGGGGACAACGATTATATAAGGGCTACACCTTC. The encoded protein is CASSQGRGQRLYKGYTF.

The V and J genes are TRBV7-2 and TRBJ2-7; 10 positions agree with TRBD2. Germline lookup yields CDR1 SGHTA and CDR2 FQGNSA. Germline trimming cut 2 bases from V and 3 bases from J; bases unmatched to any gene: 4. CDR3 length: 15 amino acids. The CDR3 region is CASSLTSGDSYEQYF. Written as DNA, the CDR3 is TGTGCCAGCAGCTTAACTAGCGGGGATAGCTACGAGCAGTACTTC.

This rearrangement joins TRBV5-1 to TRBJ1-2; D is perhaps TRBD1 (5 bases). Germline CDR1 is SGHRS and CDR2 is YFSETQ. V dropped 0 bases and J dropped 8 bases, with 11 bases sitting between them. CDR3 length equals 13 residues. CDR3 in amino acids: CASSLEGVGGYTF. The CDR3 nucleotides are TGCGCCAGCAGCTTGGAAGGGGTCGGAGGCTACACCTTC.

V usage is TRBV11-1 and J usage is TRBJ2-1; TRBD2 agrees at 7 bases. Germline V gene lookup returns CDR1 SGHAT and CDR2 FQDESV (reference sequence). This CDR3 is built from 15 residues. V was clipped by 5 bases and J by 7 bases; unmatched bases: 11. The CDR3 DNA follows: TGTGCCAGCAGCGGACCGTCGGGGGGATTGAATGAGCAGTTCTTC. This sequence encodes CASSGPSGGLNEQFF. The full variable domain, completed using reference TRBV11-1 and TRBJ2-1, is EAEVAQSPRYKITEKSQAVAFWCDPISGHATLYWYRQILGQGPELLVQFQDESVVDDSQLPKDRFSAERLKGVDSTLKIQPAELGDSAMYLCASSGPSGGLNEQFFGPGTRLTVL.

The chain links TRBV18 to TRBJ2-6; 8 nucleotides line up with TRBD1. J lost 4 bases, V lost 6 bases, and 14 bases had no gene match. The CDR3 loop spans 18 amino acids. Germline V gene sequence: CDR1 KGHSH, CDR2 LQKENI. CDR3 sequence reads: CASSPLRDRRKGANVLTF. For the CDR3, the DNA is TGTGCCAGCTCGCCCCTCCGGGACAGGCGAAAAGGGGCCAACGTCCTGACTTTC.

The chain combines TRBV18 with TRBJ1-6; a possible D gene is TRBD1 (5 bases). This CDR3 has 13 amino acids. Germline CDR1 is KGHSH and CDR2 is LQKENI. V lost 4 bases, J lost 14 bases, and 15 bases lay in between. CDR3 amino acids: CASSHRDLGSLHF. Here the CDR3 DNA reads TGTGCCAGCTCACACCGGGACCTGGGCTCCCTCCACTTT.

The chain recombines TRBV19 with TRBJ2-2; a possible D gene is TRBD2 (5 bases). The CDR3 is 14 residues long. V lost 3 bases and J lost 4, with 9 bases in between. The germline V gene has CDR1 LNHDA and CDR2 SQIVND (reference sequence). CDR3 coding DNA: TGTGCCAGTAGTATCGACTATTTCACCGGGGAGCTGTTTTTT. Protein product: CASSIDYFTGELFF.

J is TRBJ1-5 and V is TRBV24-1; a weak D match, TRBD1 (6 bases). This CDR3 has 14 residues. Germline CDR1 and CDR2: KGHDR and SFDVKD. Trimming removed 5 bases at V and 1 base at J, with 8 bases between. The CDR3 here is CATSGTGSNQPQHF. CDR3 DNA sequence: TGTGCCACCAGTGGCACAGGGAGCAATCAGCCCCAGCATTTT.

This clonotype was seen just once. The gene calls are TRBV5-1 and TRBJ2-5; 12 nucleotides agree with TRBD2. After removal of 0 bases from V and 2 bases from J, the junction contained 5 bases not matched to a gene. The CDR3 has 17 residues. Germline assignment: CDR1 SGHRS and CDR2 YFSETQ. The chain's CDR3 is CASSLDRGLAGQETQYF. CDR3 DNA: TGCGCCAGCAGCTTGGATAGGGGACTAGCGGGTCAAGAGACCCAGTACTTC.

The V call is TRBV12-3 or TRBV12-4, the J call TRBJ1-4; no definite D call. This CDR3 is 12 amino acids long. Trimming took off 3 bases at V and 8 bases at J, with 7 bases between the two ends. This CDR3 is CASSFYTEKLFF. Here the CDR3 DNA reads TGTGCCAGCAGTTTCTACACCGAAAAACTGTTTTTT.

The CDR3 sequence: CAWRGRHLSTYGYTF. CDR3 bases: TGTGCCTGGAGGGGACGACACCTATCTACCTATGGCTACACCTTC. The genes are TRBV30 and TRBJ1-2; a possible D gene is TRBD1 (5 bases). The CDR3 runs 15 residues. Per germline, CDR1 GTSNPN and CDR2 SVGIG (reference sequence). V was trimmed by 3 bases and J by 4 bases, leaving 18 bases between them.

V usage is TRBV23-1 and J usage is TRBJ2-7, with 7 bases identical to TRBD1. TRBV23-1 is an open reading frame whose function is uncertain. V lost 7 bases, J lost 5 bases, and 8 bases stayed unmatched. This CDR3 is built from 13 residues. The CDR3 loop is CASNRQGPHEQYV. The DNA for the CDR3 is TGCGCCAGCAACCGACAGGGTCCCCACGAGCAGTACGTC.

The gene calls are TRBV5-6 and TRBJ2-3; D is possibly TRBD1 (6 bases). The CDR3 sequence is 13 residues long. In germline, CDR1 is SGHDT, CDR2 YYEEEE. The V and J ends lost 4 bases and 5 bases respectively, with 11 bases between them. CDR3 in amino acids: CASSQTGLDTQYF. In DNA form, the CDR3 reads TGTGCCAGCAGCCAAACAGGGCTAGATACGCAGTATTTT.

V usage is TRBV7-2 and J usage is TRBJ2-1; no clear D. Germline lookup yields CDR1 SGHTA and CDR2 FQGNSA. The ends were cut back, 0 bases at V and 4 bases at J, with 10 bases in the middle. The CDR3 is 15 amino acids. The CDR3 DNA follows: TGTGCCAGCAGCTTAGCTATTGGTCAATACAATGAGCAGTTCTTC. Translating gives CASSLAIGQYNEQFF.

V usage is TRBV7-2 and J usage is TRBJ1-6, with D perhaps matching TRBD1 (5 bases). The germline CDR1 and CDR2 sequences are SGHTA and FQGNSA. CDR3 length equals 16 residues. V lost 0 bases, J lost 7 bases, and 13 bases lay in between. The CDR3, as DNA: TGTGCCAGCAGCTTAGCGCGTGGGGGGAGGAATTCACCCCTCCACTTT. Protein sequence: CASSLARGGRNSPLHF.

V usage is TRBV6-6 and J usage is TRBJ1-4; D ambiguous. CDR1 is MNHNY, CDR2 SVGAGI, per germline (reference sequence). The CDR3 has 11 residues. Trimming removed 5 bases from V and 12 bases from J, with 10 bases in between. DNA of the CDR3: TGTGCCAGCAGTCCCCGGGAGCAACTGTTTTTT. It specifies CASSPREQLFF.